The T cell receptor (beta chain) described here comes from a study of blood T cell repertoires in COVID-19. Across the whole study: Sample material is recorded as cDNA or gDNA derived from T cells, B-cell-depleted T cells, or PBMCs.

Germline loops: CDR1 SGHNT, CDR2 YYREEE (reference sequence). With 0 bases removed from V and 5 bases from J, the gap between germline ends came to 6 bases. This CDR3 has 13 residues. Per the study methods: It was from reference gene primer amplification that nucleated cell counts were estimated. Profiling relied on immunoSEQ multiplex PCR, and the TCRdb table lists in-frame clones only, not all of them. The V and J calls and clone size come from that table; D and trimming were worked out from the DNA. The table lists more than 95,000 clones, 70% to 90% of them singletons. The chain combines TRBV5-4 with TRBJ2-1, with D tentatively TRBD2 (5 bases). What was sequenced was peripheral blood. This TCR came from a middle-aged man with acute or convalescent COVID-19. The chain's CDR3 is CASSLVANNEQFF. CDR3 coding DNA: TGTGCCAGCAGCTTGGTAGCGAACAATGAGCAGTTCTTC.